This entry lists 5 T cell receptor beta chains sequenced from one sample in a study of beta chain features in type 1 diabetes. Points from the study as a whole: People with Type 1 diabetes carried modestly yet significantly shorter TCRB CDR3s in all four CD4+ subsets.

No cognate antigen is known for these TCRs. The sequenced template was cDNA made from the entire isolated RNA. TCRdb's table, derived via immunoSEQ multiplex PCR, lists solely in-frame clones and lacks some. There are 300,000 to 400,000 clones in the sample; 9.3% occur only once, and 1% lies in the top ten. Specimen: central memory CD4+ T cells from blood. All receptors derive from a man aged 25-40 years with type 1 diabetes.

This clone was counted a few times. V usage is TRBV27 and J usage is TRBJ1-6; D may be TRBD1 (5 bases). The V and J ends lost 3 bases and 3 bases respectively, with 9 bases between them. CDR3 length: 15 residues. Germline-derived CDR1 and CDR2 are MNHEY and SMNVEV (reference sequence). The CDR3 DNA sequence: TGTGCCAGCAGTTTTGTGGGGGTCTATAATTCACCCCTCCACTTT. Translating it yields CASSFVGVYNSPLHF.

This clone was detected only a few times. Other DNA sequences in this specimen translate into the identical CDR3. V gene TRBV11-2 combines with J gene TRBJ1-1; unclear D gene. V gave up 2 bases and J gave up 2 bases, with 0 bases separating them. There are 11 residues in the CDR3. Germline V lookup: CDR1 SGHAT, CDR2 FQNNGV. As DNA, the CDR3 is TGTGCCAGCAGCTTAAACACTGAAGCTTTCTTT. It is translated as CASSLNTEAFF.

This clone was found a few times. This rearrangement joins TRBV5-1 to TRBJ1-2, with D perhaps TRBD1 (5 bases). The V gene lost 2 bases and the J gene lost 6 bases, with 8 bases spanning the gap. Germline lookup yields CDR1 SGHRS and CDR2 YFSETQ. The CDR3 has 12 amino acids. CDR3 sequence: CASSLGVDGYTF. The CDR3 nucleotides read TGCGCCAGCAGCTTAGGGGTCGATGGCTACACCTTC.

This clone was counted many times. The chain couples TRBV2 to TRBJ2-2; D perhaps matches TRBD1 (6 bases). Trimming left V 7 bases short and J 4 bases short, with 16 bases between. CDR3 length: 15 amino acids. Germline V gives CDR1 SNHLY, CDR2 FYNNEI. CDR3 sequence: CASTVGAGGTGELFF. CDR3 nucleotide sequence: TGTGCCAGCACTGTGGGGGCCGGTGGCACCGGGGAGCTGTTTTTT.

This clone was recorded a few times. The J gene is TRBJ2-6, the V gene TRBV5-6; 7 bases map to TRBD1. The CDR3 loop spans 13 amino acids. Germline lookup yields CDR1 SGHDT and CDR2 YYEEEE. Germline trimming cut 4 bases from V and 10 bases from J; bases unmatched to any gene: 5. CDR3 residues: CASSRRDRNVLTF. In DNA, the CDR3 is TGTGCCAGCAGCCGCCGGGACAGAAACGTCCTGACTTTC.